Each of the 9 T cell receptor beta chains below was sequenced from the same sample in a study of T cell responses to AZD1222 COVID-19 vaccine. Only in-frame clones appear in the TCRdb table, and some are missing; sequencing was by immunoSEQ multiplex PCR. The data contain 100,000 or so clones, roughly 85% of them singletons. The source material was peripheral blood, sampled on day 0 of AZD1222 vaccination. These receptors originate from an adult in good health.

The chain has TRBV11-2 and TRBJ1-5; D uncertain. Germline values: CDR1 SGHAT, CDR2 FQNNGV. The CDR3 sequence is 15 residues long. Trimming removed 2 bases at V and 3 bases at J, with 11 bases between. The CDR3 DNA is TGTGCCAGCAGCTTATATGCAGGCCCCAATCAGCCCCAGCATTTT. Protein: CASSLYAGPNQPQHF. The variable domain in full, completed from reference TRBV11-2 and TRBJ1-5, reads EAGVAQSPRYKIIEKRQSVAFWCNPISGHATLYWYQQILGQGPKLLIQFQNNGVVDDSQLPKDRFSAERLKGVDSTLKIQPAKLEDSAVYLCASSLYAGPNQPQHFGDGTRLSIL.

This clone was recorded a few times. This rearrangement joins TRBV15 to TRBJ2-5, with TRBD1 identical over 9 bases. This CDR3 has 15 amino acids. Germline V lookup: CDR1 LNHNV, CDR2 YYDKDF (reference sequence). Germline trimming cut 4 bases from V and 4 bases from J; bases unmatched to any gene: 7. The CDR3 reads CATSTGGQGGETQYF. The CDR3 DNA reads TGTGCCACCAGCACTGGGGGACAGGGTGGAGAGACCCAGTACTTC.

V gene TRBV10-3 combines with J gene TRBJ1-1, with D maybe TRBD1 (6 bases). The germline gives CDR1 ENHRY, CDR2 SYGVKD. CDR3 length: 14 amino acids. V was clipped by 5 bases and J by 5 bases, with 15 bases between them. The CDR3 nucleotides read TGTGCCATCAGTTCCGAGGACAGAGGGACTGAAGCTTTCTTT. Translated, it gives CAISSEDRGTEAFF.

V is TRBV3-1 (or the pseudogene TRBV3-2) and J is TRBJ1-5; the D gene is possibly TRBD1 (5 bases). This CDR3 is 18 amino acids long. Germline V gene data show CDR1 as LGHDT and CDR2 as YNNKEL (reference sequence). V was shortened by 4 bases and J by 3 bases, with 22 bases between the two germline ends. CDR3 amino acids: CASSPDRTGHGANQPQHF. CDR3 DNA sequence: TGTGCCAGCAGCCCCGACCGGACTGGCCACGGGGCCAATCAGCCCCAGCATTTT.

The V call is TRBV5-6, the J call TRBJ2-5, with D tentatively TRBD1 (5 bases). This CDR3 is 16 amino acids long. The ends were cut back, 4 bases at V and 2 bases at J, with 18 bases in the middle. Per germline, CDR1 SGHDT and CDR2 YYEEEE. Here the CDR3 DNA reads TGTGCCAGCAGCCTGATCCTGGACAAGGGTCAAGAGACCCAGTACTTC. This translates into CASSLILDKGQETQYF.

The chain uses TRBV5-6 and TRBJ2-1, with 8 bases lining up with TRBD2. The CDR3 contains 16 residues. V shed 1 base and J 0 bases; nucleotides not matched to a gene: 3. In germline, CDR1 is SGHDT, CDR2 YYEEEE. CDR3 protein: CASSLWTSRSYNEQFF. The DNA for the CDR3 is TGTGCCAGCAGCTTGTGGACTAGCCGCTCCTACAATGAGCAGTTCTTC.

The DNA for the CDR3 is TGTGCCACCAGTGAATCGGGACAGGGAAGCAATCAGCCCCAGCATTTT. This codes for CATSESGQGSNQPQHF. The gene calls are TRBV24-1 and TRBJ1-5; 9 bases map to TRBD1. The germline gives CDR1 KGHDR, CDR2 SFDVKD. The V gene end was trimmed by 4 bases and the J gene end by 1 base; junction bases not matched to a gene: 4. The CDR3 covers 16 residues.

J is TRBJ1-5 and V is TRBV19; 8 positions agree with TRBD1. Germline V gene data show CDR1 as LNHDA and CDR2 as SQIVND (reference sequence). The length of the CDR3 is 17 residues. V trimming: 4 bases; J trimming: 7 bases; junction bases outside the gene matches: 15. The CDR3: CASSTDPIQGGTQPQHF. For the CDR3, the DNA is TGTGCCAGTAGTACAGACCCCATACAGGGGGGGACGCAGCCCCAGCATTTT.

This chain joins TRBV6-5 and TRBJ1-1, with a tentative D call TRBD1 (5 bases). Germline-derived CDR1 and CDR2 are MNHEY and SVGAGI. With 6 bases removed from V and 1 base from J, the gap between germline ends came to 9 bases. The CDR3 sequence is 13 residues long. CDR3 DNA sequence: TGTGCCAGCAGCCCGGGGCCGAACACTGAAGCTTTCTTT. Translation: CASSPGPNTEAFF.